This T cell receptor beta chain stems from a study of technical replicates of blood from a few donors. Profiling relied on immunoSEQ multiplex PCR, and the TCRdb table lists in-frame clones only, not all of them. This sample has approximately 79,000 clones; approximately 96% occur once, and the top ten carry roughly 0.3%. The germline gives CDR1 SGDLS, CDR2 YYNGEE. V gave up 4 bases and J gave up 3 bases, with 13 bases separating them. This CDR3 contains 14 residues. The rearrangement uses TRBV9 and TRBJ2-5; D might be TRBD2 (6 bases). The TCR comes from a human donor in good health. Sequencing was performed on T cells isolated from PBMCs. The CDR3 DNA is TGTGCCAGCAGCCCCCATGGCGGGGAAGAGACCCAGTACTTC. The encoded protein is CASSPHGGEETQYF.